Below, 6 T cell receptor beta chains from the same sample are listed, as sequenced in a study of blood T cell repertoires in COVID-19. Generated by immunoSEQ multiplex PCR, the TCRdb table keeps only in-frame clones and is missing some. The repertoire includes around 370,000 clones, around 90% of them detected once, and about 6.5% sits in the top ten. Sequences were obtained from peripheral blood. Every receptor here comes from a young man with active or convalescent COVID-19.

V and J are TRBV27 and TRBJ1-4; D is perhaps TRBD1 (6 bases). The CDR3 has 15 amino acids. The germline V and J ends were trimmed by 4 bases and 4 bases, with 13 bases remaining between them. Germline lookup yields CDR1 MNHEY and CDR2 SMNVEV (reference sequence). The CDR3 DNA reads TGTGCCAGCAGTTCCTACGGGACACATAATGAAAAACTGTTTTTT. It yields the protein CASSSYGTHNEKLFF.

This chain connects TRBV19 to TRBJ2-1; 9 nucleotides align to TRBD1. The CDR3 is 15 amino acids. J gave up 7 bases and V 1 base, and 5 bases lay outside the gene matches. Germline V gene sequence: CDR1 LNHDA, CDR2 SQIVND (reference sequence). The CDR3 DNA follows: TGTGCCAGTAGTATAGGGGACAGGGAGACGAATGAGCAGTTCTTC. This encodes CASSIGDRETNEQFF.

The V and J genes are TRBV19 and TRBJ2-2; D perhaps matches TRBD1 (5 bases). The ends were cut back, 6 bases at V and 5 bases at J, with 13 bases in the middle. Germline V gene sequence: CDR1 LNHDA, CDR2 SQIVND (reference sequence). This CDR3 comprises 14 residues. The DNA of the CDR3 is TGTGCCAGTAGCCTATACTCAGGGACCGGGGAGCTGTTTTTT. Protein sequence: CASSLYSGTGELFF.

The chain has TRBV14 and TRBJ1-2; no reliable D call. The CDR3 runs to 14 residues. V dropped 2 bases and J dropped 2 bases, with 9 bases sitting between them. In germline, CDR1 is SGHDN, CDR2 FVKESK. The DNA of the CDR3 is TGTGCCAGCAGCCAAAGTGAGGGAAACTATGGCTACACCTTC. Amino acid sequence: CASSQSEGNYGYTF.

The CDR3 loop is CASSASDTQYF. The CDR3 nucleotides read TGTGCCAGCAGCGCCTCAGATACGCAGTATTTT. The V and J genes are TRBV9 and TRBJ2-3, with unresolved D. CDR1 is SGDLS, CDR2 YYNGEE, per germline. This CDR3 has 11 residues. The V end was cut by 3 bases, the J end by 4 bases, with 3 bases between.

The chain has TRBV28 and TRBJ2-1; no definite D call. This CDR3 comprises 16 residues. The germline V and J ends were trimmed by 2 bases and 1 base, with 12 bases remaining between them. CDR1 is MDHEN, CDR2 SYDVKM, per germline. For the CDR3, the DNA is TGTGCCAGCAGTTTAATAGGTTTCGGGTCCTACAATGAGCAGTTCTTC. It is translated as CASSLIGFGSYNEQFF.